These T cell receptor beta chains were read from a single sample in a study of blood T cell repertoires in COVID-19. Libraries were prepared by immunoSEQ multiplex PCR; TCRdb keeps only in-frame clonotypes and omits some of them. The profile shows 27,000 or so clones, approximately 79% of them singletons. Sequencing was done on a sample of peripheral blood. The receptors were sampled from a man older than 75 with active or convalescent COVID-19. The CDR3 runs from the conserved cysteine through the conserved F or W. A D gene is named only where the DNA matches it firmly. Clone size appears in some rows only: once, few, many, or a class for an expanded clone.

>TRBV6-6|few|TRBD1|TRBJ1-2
CASSYRQGINTF
TGTGCCAGCAGTTATCGACAGGGAATCAACACCTTC
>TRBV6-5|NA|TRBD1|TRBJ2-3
CASRSGTATDTQYF
TGTGCCAGCAGATCCGGGACAGCCACAGATACGCAGTATTTT
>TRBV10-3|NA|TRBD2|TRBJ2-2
CAISEQGTSGYTGELFF
TGTGCCATCAGTGAGCAAGGTACTAGCGGCTACACCGGGGAGCTGTTTTTT
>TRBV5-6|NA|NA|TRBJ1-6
CASTGGSYNSPLHF
TGTGCCAGTACAGGAGGGAGTTATAATTCACCCCTCCACTTT
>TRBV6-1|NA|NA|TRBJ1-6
CASSEAWQAQNSPLHF
TGTGCCAGCAGTGAAGCGTGGCAGGCCCAAAATTCACCCCTCCACTTT
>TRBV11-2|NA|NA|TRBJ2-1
CASSLDWAHNEQFF
TGTGCCAGCAGCTTAGATTGGGCGCACAATGAGCAGTTCTTC
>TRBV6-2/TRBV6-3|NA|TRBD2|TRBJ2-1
CASSYEVAGALYNDQFF
TGTGCCAGCAGTTATGAGGTAGCGGGTGCCCTCTACAATGATCAGTTCTTC
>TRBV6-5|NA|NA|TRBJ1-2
CASSSGQLGGYTF
TGTGCCAGCAGTTCCGGACAATTGGGGGGCTACACCTTC
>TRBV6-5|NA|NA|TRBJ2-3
CASTNTPLNTQYF
TGTGCCAGCACTAATACCCCTCTTAATACGCAGTATTTT
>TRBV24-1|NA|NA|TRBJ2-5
CATTDGGLQETQYF
TGTGCCACCACGGACGGAGGCCTTCAAGAGACCCAGTACTTC
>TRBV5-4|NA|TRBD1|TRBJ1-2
CASSLPGTGSYGYTF
TGTGCCAGCAGCTTACCAGGGACAGGGAGCTATGGCTACACCTTC
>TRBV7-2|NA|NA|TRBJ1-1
CASKLPFGGQNTEAFF
TGTGCCAGCAAATTACCCTTTGGGGGCCAAAACACTGAAGCTTTCTTT
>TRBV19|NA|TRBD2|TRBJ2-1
CASSPQLAGRYNEQFF
TGTGCCAGTAGTCCTCAACTAGCGGGAAGATACAATGAGCAGTTCTTC
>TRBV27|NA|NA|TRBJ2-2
CASSLSRQLNTGELFF
TGTGCCAGCAGTTTATCAAGACAGCTGAACACCGGGGAGCTGTTTTTT
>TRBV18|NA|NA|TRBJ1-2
CASSPQAEGVHYGYTF
TGTGCCAGCTCACCACAGGCCGAGGGGGTACACTATGGCTACACCTTC
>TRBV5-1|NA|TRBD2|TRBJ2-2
CASRLRTSGGLGELFF
TGCGCCAGCCGACTTCGGACTAGCGGGGGTTTGGGGGAGCTGTTTTTT